This entry concerns a single T cell receptor beta chain. The target of this receptor is not known. The entry originates in a study of CXCR3-negative and CXCR3-positive naive CD8 T cells (dated by TCRdb to between 2018 and 2021). About the study as a whole: In total, 130 million to 150 million TRB reads were obtained, or roughly 1.5 +/- 0.3 million reads per library. Data from roughly eleven donors, pooled across two independent experiments, went into the diversity and physicochemical repertoire analyses. TRBV-TRBJ cluster analysis included naive subsets from five or six donors and memory cells from 3 donors.

Study-wide conclusions, independent of this receptor: Similar TRBV-TRBJ usage was shown by naive CXCR3-negative and CXCR3-positive cells from the same donor, whereas distinct patterns were shown by memory cells. Surface CD5, linked to self-reactivity in mice, was comparable between naive subsets; TCR interaction strength was therefore also inferred from TRB CDR3 physicochemical properties. Freshly isolated PBMCs were used for most assays because CXCR3 expression partially decreased after cryopreservation. TRB CDR3s from CXCR3-positive naive cells showed higher hydrophobicity (lower Kidera factor 4), lower energy, and higher strength and volume indices than CXCR3-negative naive cells. Repertoire diversity was comparably high in both naive subsets but much lower in memory CD8+ T cells.

For every CD8+ T cell subset, a few hundred thousand cells were flow-sorted straight into RLT lysis buffer, and each subset was sorted in triplicate. Naive CD8+ T cells were defined stringently as CD45RO-CCR7+CD27+CD95- to exclude memory contaminants. Using standard density gradient centrifugation, peripheral blood mononuclear cells were isolated from buffy coats. Naive CXCR3-negative and CXCR3-positive CD8+ T cells were flow-sorted using a FACSAria III. Total RNA was extracted from sorted cells using an RNeasy Mini Kit. TCRdb shows the sequencer as NextSeq 550. The Human TCR Profiling Kit (MiLaboratory) was used to make UMI-labeled 5' RACE TRB cDNA libraries. cDNA synthesis used the entire amount of extracted RNA, and PCR amplification then used the entire amount of cDNA produced. Libraries were prepared in parallel with an identical number of PCR cycles. As for the authors' bioinformatics: With a requirement of at least two reads per UMI, MIGEC and MiXCR extracted about 50,000 +/- 10,000 unique UMI-labeled TRB cDNA molecules per library. On average, approximately 40,000 +/- 10,000 functional in-frame TRB CDR3 nucleotide clonotypes lacking stop codons were found per library. After downsampling to 5000 UMI-labeled TRB molecules per sample, diversity metrics, including normalized Shannon-Wiener and Chao1, were computed in VDJtools. VDJtools was used to calculate clonotype-size-weighted physicochemical properties of the central five CDR3 residues, namely interaction energy, strength, volume and Kidera factor 4. The reads went through TCRdb reprocessing, and each CDR3 protein sequence gets one entry with no DNA. The V and J calls and clone size are TCRdb's, not the authors'. The table held for this sample gives 70,000 to 95,000 distinct CDR3 sequences. Around 1.8% of the sample is taken by the ten largest.

Inclusive of the bounding cysteine and phenylalanine, the CDR3 is 14 residues long. No DNA sequence is on record. The germline V gene specifies SNHLY as CDR1 and FYNNEI as CDR2. Recombination linked TRBV2 to TRBJ1-2; with no DNA, the TCRdb D assignment of TRBD1 cannot be verified. The sequencing sample was made of naive CXCR3- CD8+ T cells from blood. The cell subset or site label, read with the paper, signifies: CD45RO-CCR7+CD27+CD95- naive CD8+ T cells lacking CXCR3 (TNR3-). This sequence originates from a human donor in good health. Some clones in this sample may be carry-over from other donors' samples. The CDR3 region: CASSEGGQGEGYTF.